The rows below give T cell receptor beta chains drawn from one sample of a study of CD8+ T cells in alopecia areata. Only in-frame clones appear in the TCRdb table, and some are missing; sequencing was by immunoSEQ multiplex PCR. The repertoire holds around 130,000 clones, with around three fifths as singletons. This specimen consisted of CD4+ T cells sorted from blood, obtained at week 0. The receptors were sampled from a human donor with alopecia areata. The CDR3 runs from the conserved cysteine through the conserved F or W. Fields, in order: V gene, D gene, J gene, CDR3 protein. A D gene is named only where the DNA matches it firmly.

TRBV9,NA,TRBJ2-1,CASSGDFEFGEQFF
TRBV2,NA,TRBJ2-3,CASSEVPSGTDTQYF
TRBV7-2,NA,TRBJ1-5,CASSLKGNQPQHF
TRBV5-1,NA,TRBJ1-2,CASSLRGGEGYTF
TRBV5-1,TRBD1,TRBJ1-2,CASSSGTAINYGYTF
TRBV29-1,TRBD1,TRBJ1-1,CSVEQGGGFSPEAFF
TRBV5-1,NA,TRBJ1-1,CASSLLDGGTEAFF
TRBV10-3,TRBD2,TRBJ2-7,CAIRALAGAGDEQYF
TRBV7-9,NA,TRBJ2-2,CASSVLQGAGELFF
TRBV4-3,TRBD2,TRBJ2-5,CASSQESGGLQETQYF
TRBV7-2,NA,TRBJ1-4,CASSLDFMGSANEKLFF
TRBV5-1,NA,TRBJ2-3,CASSLETSTDTQYF
TRBV19,NA,TRBJ2-1,CASSDRQGGIRSYNEQFF
TRBV5-1,NA,TRBJ1-6,CASSLRANNSPLHF
TRBV14,NA,TRBJ1-1,CASSQELISRMNTEAFF
TRBV2,TRBD1,TRBJ1-5,CASSQGQSNQPQHF
TRBV5-1,NA,TRBJ1-1,CASSEGMNTEAFF
TRBV4-2,NA,TRBJ2-7,CASSQGQGVYEQYF
TRBV5-1,NA,TRBJ2-5,CASSTAGKETQYF
TRBV4-1,NA,TRBJ1-5,CASSQAPMGRNQPQHF
TRBV7-9,TRBD1,TRBJ2-7,CASSAGQGVHEQYF
TRBV7-2,NA,TRBJ2-3,CASSLSVSADTQYF
TRBV18,NA,TRBJ2-3,CASSPIAGSTDTQYF
TRBV28,TRBD1,TRBJ1-5,CASRSTGEYQPQHF
TRBV29-1,TRBD1,TRBJ1-2,CSVKGQGYYGYTF
TRBV7-2,NA,TRBJ1-6,CASSLAGGNSPLHF
TRBV7-2,TRBD2,TRBJ2-7,CASSSTISSGRGEQYF
TRBV6-5,TRBD1,TRBJ2-3,CASSYRDREDTQYF
TRBV29-1,TRBD1,TRBJ2-1,CSAGGSRDSKYNEQFF
TRBV7-9,NA,TRBJ2-5,CASSLFLAVQETQYF
TRBV18,NA,TRBJ2-3,CASSPYRGTDTQYF
TRBV11-2,NA,TRBJ1-1,CASSPSEYTEAFF
TRBV5-6,NA,TRBJ1-2,CASSYGGNLGGYTF
TRBV5-1,TRBD1,TRBJ2-7,CASSPARTGDLEQYF
TRBV6-1,NA,TRBJ1-6,CASKSELNSPLHF
TRBV6-5,NA,TRBJ1-6,CASSYSIQGNSPLHF
TRBV11-2,NA,TRBJ1-3,CASSPTGRNTIYF
TRBV9,NA,TRBJ1-4,CASRRDGEEEKLFF
TRBV5-4,TRBD1,TRBJ2-5,CASSWDRGPETQYF
TRBV5-5,NA,TRBJ1-5,CASSLTGTDFQPQHF
TRBV2,NA,TRBJ1-4,CASSEGPDEKLFF
TRBV13,TRBD1,TRBJ2-6,CASSRRTGGSSGANVLTF
TRBV18,NA,TRBJ1-1,CASSSSSSTEAFF
TRBV7-2,NA,TRBJ2-4,CASSESGTAGYIQYF